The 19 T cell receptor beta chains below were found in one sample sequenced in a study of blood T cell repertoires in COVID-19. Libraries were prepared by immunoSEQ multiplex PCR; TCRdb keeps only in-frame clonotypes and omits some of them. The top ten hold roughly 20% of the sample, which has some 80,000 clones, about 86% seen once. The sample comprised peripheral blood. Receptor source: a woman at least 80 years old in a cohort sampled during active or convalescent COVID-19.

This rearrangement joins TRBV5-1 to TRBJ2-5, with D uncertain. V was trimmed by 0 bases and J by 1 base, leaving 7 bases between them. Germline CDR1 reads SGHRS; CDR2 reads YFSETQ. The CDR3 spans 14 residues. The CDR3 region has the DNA TGCGCCAGCAGCTTGGACAGATCCCAAGAGACCCAGTACTTC. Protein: CASSLDRSQETQYF.

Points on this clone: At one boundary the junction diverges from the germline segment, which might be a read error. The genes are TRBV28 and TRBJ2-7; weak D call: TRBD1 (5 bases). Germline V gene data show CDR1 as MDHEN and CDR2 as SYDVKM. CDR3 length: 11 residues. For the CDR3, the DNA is TGTGCCAGCAGTTTTAGGGCCGACAGCGACTTC. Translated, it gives CASSFRADSDF.

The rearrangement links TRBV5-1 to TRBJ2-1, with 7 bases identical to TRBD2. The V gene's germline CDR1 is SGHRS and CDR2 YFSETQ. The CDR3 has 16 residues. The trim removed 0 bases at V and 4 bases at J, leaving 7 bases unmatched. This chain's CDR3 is CASSLGPAGSYNEQFF. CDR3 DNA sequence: TGCGCCAGCAGCTTGGGGCCAGCGGGAAGTTACAATGAGCAGTTCTTC.

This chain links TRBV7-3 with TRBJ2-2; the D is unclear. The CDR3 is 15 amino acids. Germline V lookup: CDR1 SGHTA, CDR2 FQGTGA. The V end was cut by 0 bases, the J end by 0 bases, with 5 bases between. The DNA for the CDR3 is TGTGCCAGCAGCTTAACGGCGGCGAACACCGGGGAGCTGTTTTTT. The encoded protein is CASSLTAANTGELFF.

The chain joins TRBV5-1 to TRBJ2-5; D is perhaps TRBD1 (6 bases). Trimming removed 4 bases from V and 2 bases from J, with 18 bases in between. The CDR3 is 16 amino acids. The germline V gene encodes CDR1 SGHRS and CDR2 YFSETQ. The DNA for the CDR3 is TGCGCCAGCAGCCCGGACAGTCCCCAAAGACAAGAGACCCAGTACTTC. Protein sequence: CASSPDSPQRQETQYF.

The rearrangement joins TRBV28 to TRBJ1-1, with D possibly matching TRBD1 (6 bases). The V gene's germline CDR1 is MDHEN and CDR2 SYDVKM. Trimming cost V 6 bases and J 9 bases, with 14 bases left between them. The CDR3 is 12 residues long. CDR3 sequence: CASSPNRAKAFF. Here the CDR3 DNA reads TGTGCCAGCAGCCCTAACAGGGCAAAAGCTTTCTTT. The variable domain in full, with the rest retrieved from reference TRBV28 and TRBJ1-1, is DVKVTQSSRYLVKRTGEKVFLECVQDMDHENMFWYRQDPGLGLRLIYFSYDVKMKEKGDIPEGYSVSREKKERFSLILESASTNQTSMYLCASSPNRAKAFFGQGTRLTVV.

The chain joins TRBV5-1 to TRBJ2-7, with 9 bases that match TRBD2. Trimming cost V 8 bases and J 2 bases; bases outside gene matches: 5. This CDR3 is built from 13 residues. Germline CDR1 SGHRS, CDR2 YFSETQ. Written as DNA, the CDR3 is TGCGCCAGTTCGACTAGCGGCCCCTACGAGCAGTACTTC. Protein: CASSTSGPYEQYF.

The CDR3 DNA sequence: TGTGCCAGCAGCTTTGGGTTCGGCGGGGGAAGTACCGGGGAGCTGTTTTTT. Its protein product is CASSFGFGGGSTGELFF. This sequence joins TRBV5-4 and TRBJ2-2, with TRBD2 matching over 7 bases. V lost 2 bases and J lost 5; bases outside the gene matches: 12. The CDR3 length is 17 residues. Germline V gene sequence: CDR1 SGHNT, CDR2 YYREEE (reference sequence).

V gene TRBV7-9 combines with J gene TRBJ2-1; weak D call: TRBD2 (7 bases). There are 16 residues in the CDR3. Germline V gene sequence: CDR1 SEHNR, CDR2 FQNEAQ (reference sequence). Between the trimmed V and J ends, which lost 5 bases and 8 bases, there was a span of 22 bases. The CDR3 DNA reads TGTGCCAGCAGCCTGACGCTGGGGGGGGCCCGGTATGAGCAGTTCTTC. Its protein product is CASSLTLGGARYEQFF.

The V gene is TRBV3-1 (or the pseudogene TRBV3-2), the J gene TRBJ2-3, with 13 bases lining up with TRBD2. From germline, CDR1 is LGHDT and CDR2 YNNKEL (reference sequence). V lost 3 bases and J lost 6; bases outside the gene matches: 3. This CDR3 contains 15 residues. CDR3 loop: CASSQTSGRPDTQYF. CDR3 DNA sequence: TGTGCCAGCAGCCAGACTAGCGGGAGGCCGGATACGCAGTATTTT.

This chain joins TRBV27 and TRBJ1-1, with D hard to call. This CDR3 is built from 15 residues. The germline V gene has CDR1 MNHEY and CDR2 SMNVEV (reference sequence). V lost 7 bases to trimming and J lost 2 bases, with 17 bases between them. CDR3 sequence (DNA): TGTGCCAGCAAGGAGAGACTCGCACCCAACACTGAAGCTTTCTTT. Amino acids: CASKERLAPNTEAFF.

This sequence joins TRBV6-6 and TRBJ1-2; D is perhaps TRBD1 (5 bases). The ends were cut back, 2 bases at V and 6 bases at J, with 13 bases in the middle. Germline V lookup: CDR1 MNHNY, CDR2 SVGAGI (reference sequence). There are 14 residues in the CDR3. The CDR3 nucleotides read TGTGCCAGCAGTTACGAGGCAGGGTACGATGGCTACACCTTC. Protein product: CASSYEAGYDGYTF.

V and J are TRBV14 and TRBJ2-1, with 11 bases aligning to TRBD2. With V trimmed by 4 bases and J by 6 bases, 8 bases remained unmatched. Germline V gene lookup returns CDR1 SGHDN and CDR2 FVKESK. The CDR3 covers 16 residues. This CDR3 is CASSPFGGTSGNEQFF. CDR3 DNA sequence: TGTGCCAGCAGCCCCTTCGGAGGGACTAGCGGCAATGAGCAGTTCTTC.

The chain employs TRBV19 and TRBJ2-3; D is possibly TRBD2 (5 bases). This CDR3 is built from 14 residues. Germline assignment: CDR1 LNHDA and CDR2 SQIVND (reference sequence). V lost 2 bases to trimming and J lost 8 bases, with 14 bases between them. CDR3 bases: TGTGCCAGTAGTATACCCCAGGAGGTAGGTACGCAGTATTTT. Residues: CASSIPQEVGTQYF.

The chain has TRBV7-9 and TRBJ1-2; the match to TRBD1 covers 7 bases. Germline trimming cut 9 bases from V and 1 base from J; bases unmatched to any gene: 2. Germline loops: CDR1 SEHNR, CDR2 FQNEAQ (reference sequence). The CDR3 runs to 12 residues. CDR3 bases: TGTGCCAGTAGGGACAGTAACTATGGCTACACCTTC. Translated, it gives CASRDSNYGYTF.

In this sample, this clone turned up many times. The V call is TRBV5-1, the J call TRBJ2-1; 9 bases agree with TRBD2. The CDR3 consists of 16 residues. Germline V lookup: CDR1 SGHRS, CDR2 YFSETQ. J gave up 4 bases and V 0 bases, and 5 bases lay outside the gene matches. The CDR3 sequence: CASSLVGGRGYNEQFF. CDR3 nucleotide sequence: TGCGCCAGCAGCTTGGTTGGCGGGAGGGGGTACAATGAGCAGTTCTTC.

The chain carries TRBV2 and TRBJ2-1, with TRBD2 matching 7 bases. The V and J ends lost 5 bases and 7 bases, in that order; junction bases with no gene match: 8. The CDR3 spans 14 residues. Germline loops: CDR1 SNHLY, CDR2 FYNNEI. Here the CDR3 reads CASSREGRFNEQFF. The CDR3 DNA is TGTGCCAGCAGTAGGGAGGGGCGCTTTAATGAGCAGTTCTTC.

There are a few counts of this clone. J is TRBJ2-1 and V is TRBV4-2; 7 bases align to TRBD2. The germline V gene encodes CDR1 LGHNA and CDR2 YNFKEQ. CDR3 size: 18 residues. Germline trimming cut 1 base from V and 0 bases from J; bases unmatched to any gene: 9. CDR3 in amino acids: CASSQGWRESSSYNEQFF. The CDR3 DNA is TGTGCCAGCAGCCAAGGTTGGCGGGAGAGCAGCTCCTACAATGAGCAGTTCTTC.

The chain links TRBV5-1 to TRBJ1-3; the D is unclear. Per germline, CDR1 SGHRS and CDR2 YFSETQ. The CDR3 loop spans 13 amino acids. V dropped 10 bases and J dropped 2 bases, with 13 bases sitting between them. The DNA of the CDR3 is TGCGCCTCAGCAACGGGTACTGGAAACACCATATATTTT. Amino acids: CASATGTGNTIYF.